Given below is one T cell receptor (beta chain) in context. This sample is drawn from a study of blood T cell repertoires in COVID-19. Per the study methods: Amplified reference gene primers provided the basis for estimating nucleated cell counts. Libraries were prepared by immunoSEQ multiplex PCR; TCRdb keeps only in-frame clonotypes and omits some of them. The DNA was the basis for D and trimming; V, J and clone size are from that table. Of 35,000 to 50,000 clones in the sample, about 83% are singletons; the top ten hold roughly 6%. Germline V gene sequence: CDR1 MGHRA, CDR2 YSYEKL. The V segment lost 4 bases and the J segment 10 bases; nucleotides outside the gene matches: 11. The CDR3 has 17 residues.

The gene calls are TRBV4-1 and TRBJ1-6; 12 bases are a match to TRBD1. The sequence derives from a woman of 80 years or more with acute or convalescent COVID-19. The source material was peripheral blood. The CDR3 DNA is TGCGCCAGCAGCCTCGGGACAGGGGGCTCGAGGCGGTCACCCCTCCACTTT. This sequence encodes CASSLGTGGSRRSPLHF.